The TCR beta chain under discussion was sequenced for a study of regulatory T cells in long-lasting Graves disease. Of note for this clonotype: Antigen unknown.

Specified time point: persistent/refractory GD, antithyroid drugs over 5 years with positive TRAb. The TCR library was made from RNA that had been extracted from PBMCs in TRIzol. Whole-study findings and limits: New patients shared around 980 public clonotypes, and persistent patients shared more, with a few thousand.

The TCR beta library used iRepertoire HTBI primers with Arm-PCR amplification of CDR3. TCRdb reprocessed the multiplex PCR reads via MiXCR and lists one record per CDR3 protein. The table has about half a million distinct CDR3 sequences, under 25% seen once. The origin of this receptor is a female donor with Graves disease. Sequenced material: peripheral blood mononuclear cells (PBMCs), taken when the disease was refractory, from a patient treated with antithyroid drugs.

The CDR3 loop reads CASRKAGPDTQYF. CDR3 nucleotide sequence: TGTGCCAGCAGGAAGGCCGGACCAGATACGCAGTATTTT. V and J are TRBV3-1 and TRBJ2-3; D ambiguous. The germline CDR1 and CDR2 sequences are LGHDT and YNNKEL (reference sequence). This CDR3 spans 13 amino acids. The ends were cut back, 6 bases at V and 4 bases at J, with 11 bases in the middle.